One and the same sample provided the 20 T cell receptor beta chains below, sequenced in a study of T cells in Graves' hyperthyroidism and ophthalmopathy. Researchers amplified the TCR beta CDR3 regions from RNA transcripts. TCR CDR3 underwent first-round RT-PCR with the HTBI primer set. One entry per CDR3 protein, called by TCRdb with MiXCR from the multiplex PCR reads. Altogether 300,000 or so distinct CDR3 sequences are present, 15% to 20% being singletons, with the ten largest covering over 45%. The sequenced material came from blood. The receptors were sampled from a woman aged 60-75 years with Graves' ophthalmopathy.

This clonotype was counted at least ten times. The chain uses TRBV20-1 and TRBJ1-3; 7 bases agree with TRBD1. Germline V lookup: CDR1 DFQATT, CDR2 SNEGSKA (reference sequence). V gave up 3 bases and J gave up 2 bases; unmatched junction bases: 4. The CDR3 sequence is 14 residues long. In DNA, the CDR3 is TGCAGTGCTAGTTACAGGGGAGCTGGAAACACCATATATTTT. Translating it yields CSASYRGAGNTIYF.

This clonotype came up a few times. The CDR3 spells CASSLAEGIGGYGYTF. The DNA of the CDR3 is TGTGCCAGCAGCTTAGCGGAAGGGATTGGTGGCTATGGCTACACCTTC. The V call is TRBV7-9, the J call TRBJ1-2, with D unresolved. Germline V CDR1 and CDR2: SEHNR, FQNEAQ (reference sequence). The ends were cut back, 0 bases at V and 4 bases at J, with 15 bases in the middle. The CDR3 totals 16 residues.

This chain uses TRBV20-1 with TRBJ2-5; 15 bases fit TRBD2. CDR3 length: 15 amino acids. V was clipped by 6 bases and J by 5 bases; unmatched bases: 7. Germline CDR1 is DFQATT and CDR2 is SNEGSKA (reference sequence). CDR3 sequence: CSAIGLAGGPETQYF. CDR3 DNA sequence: TGCAGTGCCATTGGACTAGCGGGAGGGCCGGAGACCCAGTACTTC.

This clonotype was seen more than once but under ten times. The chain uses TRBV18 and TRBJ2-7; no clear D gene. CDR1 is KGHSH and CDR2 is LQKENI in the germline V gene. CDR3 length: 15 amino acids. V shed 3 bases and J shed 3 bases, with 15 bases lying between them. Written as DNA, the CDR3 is TGTGCCAGCTCACCGTCGCGCCCTAGAGGCTACGAGCAGTACTTC. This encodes CASSPSRPRGYEQYF.

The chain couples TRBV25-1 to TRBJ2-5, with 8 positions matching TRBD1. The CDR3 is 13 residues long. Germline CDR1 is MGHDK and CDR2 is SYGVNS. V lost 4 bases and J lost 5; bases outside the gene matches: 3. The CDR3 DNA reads TGTGCCAGCAGTGTCAGGGGGCTGGAGACCCAGTACTTC. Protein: CASSVRGLETQYF.

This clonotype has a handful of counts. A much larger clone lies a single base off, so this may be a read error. This chain's CDR3 is CASNMGSGQGTGELFF. The CDR3, as DNA: TGTGCCAGCAACATGGGTTCGGGACAGGGGACCGGGGAGCTGTTTTTT. This chain links TRBV2 with TRBJ2-2; 10 positions agree with TRBD1. CDR1 is SNHLY, CDR2 FYNNEI, per germline. V lost 7 bases to trimming and J lost 5 bases; unmatched junction nucleotides: 10. CDR3 size: 16 residues.

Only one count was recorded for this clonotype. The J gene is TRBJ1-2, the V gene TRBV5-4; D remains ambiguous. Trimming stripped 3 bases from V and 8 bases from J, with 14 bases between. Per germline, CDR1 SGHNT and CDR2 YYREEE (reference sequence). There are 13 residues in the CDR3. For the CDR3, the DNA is TGTGCCAGCAGCTACGAGGGAGGGCGCGGCTACACCTTC. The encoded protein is CASSYEGGRGYTF.

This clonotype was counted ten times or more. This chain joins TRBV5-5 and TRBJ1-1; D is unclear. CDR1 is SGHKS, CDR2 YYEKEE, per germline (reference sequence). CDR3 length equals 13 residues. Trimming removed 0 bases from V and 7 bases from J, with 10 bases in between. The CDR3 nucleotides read TGTGCCAGCAGCTTGGAAGGCAGTCTTGAAGCTTTCTTT. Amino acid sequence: CASSLEGSLEAFF.

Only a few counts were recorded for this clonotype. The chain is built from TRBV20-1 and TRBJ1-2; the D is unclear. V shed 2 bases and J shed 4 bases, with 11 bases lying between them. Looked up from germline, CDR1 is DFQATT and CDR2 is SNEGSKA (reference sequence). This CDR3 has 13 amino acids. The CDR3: CSARPGVIYGYTF. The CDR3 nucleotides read TGCAGTGCTAGACCCGGAGTTATCTATGGCTACACCTTC.

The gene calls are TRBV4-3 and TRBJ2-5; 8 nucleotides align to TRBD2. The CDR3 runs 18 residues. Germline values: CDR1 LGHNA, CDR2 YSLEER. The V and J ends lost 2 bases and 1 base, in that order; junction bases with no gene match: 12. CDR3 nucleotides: TGCGCCAGCAGCCAATCCCCTCCCCAACTAGCGGCCCAAGAGACCCAGTACTTC. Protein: CASSQSPPQLAAQETQYF.

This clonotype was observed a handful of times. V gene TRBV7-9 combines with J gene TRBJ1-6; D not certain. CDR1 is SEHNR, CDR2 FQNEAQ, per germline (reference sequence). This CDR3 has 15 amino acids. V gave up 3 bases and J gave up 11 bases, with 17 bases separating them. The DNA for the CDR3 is TGTGCCAGCAGCTTTGGGCGGGGAAATTTGACACCCCTCCACTTT. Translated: CASSFGRGNLTPLHF.

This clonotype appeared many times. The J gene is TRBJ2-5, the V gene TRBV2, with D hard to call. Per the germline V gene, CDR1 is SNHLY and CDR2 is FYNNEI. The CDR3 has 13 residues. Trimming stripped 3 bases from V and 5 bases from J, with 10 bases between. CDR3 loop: CASSDGVGETQYF. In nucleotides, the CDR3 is TGTGCCAGCAGTGATGGGGTGGGGGAGACCCAGTACTTC. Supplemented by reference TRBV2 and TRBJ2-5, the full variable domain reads EPEVTQTPSHQVTQMGQEVILRCVPISNHLYFYWYRQILGQKVEFLVSFYNNEISEKSEIFDDQFSVERPDGSNFTLKIRSTKLEDSAMYFCASSDGVGETQYFGPGTRLLVL.

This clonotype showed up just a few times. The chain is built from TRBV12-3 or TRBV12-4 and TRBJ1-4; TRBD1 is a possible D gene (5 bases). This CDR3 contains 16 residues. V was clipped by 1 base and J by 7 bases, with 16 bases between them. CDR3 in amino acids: CASSLGVGAGGEKLFF. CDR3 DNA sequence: TGTGCCAGCAGTTTAGGTGTCGGGGCGGGGGGTGAAAAACTGTTTTTT.

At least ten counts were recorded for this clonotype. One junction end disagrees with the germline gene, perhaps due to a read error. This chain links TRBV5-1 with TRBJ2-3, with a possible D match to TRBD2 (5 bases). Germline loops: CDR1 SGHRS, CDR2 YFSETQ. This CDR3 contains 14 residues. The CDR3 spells CASSFGGSTDTQYF. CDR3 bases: TGTGCCAGCAGCTTTGGCGGGAGCACAGATACGCAGTATTTT.

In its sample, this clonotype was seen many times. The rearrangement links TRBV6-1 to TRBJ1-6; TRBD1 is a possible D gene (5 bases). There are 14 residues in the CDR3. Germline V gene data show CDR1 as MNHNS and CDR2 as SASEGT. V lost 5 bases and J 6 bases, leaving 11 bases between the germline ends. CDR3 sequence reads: CASSYAGTNSPLHF. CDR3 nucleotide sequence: TGTGCCAGCAGTTACGCAGGGACTAATTCACCCCTCCACTTT.

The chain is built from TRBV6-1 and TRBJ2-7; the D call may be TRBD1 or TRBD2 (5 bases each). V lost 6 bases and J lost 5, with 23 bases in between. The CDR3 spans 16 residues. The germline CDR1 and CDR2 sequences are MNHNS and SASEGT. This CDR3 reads CASSVSPGPTPHEQYF. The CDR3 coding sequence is TGTGCCAGCAGCGTGTCGCCGGGACCTACTCCCCACGAGCAGTACTTC.

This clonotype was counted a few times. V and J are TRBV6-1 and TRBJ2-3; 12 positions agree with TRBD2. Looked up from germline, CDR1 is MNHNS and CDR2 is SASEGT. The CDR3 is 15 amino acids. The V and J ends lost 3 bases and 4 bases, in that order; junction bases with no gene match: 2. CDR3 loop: CASSETSGGPDTQYF. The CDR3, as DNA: TGTGCCAGCAGTGAGACTAGCGGGGGTCCAGATACGCAGTATTTT.

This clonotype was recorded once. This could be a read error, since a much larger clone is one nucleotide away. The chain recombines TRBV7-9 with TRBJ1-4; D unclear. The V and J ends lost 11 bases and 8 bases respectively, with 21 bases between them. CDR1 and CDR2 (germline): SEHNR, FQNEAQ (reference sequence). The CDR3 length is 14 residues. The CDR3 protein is CAGGADHLGEKLFF. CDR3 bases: TGTGCCGGCGGCGCGGACCACCTGGGGGAAAAACTGTTTTTT.

Here the CDR3 reads CASSLGGHVAYEQYF. The CDR3 bases are TGTGCCAGCAGCTTAGGTGGACACGTGGCCTACGAGCAGTACTTC. V usage is TRBV7-9 and J usage is TRBJ2-7; maybe TRBD1 (5 bases). The CDR3 runs to 15 residues. V lost 1 base, J lost 2 bases, and 12 bases lay in between. Germline CDR1 and CDR2: SEHNR and FQNEAQ (reference sequence).

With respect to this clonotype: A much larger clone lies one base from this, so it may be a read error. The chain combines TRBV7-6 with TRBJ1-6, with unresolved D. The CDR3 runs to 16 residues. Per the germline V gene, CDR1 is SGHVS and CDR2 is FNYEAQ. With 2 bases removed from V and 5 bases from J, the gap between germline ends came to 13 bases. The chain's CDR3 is CASSLNTDPNNSPLHF. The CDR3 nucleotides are TGTGCCAGCAGCTTAAATACAGACCCTAATAATTCACCCCTCCACTTT.